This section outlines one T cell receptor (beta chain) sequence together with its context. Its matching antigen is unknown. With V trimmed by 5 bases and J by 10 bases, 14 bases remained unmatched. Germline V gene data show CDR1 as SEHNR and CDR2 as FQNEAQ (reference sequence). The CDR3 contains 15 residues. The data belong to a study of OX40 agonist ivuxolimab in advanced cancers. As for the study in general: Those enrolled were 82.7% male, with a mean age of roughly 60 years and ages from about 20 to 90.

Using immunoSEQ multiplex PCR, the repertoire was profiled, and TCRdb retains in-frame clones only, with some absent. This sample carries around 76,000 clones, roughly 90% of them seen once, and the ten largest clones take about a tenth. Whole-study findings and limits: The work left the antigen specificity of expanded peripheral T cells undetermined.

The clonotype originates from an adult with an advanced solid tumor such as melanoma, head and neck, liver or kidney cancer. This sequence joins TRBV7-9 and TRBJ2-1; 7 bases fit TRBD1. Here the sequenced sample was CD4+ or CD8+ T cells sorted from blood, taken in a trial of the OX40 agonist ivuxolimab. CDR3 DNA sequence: TGTGCCAGCAGCCCGACCCTAACAGGGGCGTACGAGCAGTTCTTC. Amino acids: CASSPTLTGAYEQFF.